The rows below give T cell receptor beta chains drawn from one sample of a study of CD8 T cells in Susac syndrome. TCRdb fed the immunoSEQ multiplex PCR reads into MiXCR, producing one record per CDR3 protein. The data contain roughly 120,000 distinct CDR3 sequences, 90% to 95% of them singletons. The sample comprised CD4+ T cells from PBMCs. The receptors shown here come from a human donor in good health. The CDR3 runs from the conserved cysteine through the conserved F or W. The D gene is left open where the match is weak. Rows give clone size only sometimes, using once, few, many, or a class for an expanded clone.

V gene,D gene,J gene,clone size,CDR3 protein,CDR3 DNA
TRBV6-5,-,TRBJ1-1,-,CASSYRSLPGNTEAFF,TGTGCCAGCAGTTACCGCTCTTTGCCAGGGAACACTGAAGCTTTCTTT
TRBV5-1,TRBD2,TRBJ2-1,-,CASSLFGTRGYDEQFF,TGCGCCAGCAGCCTTTTTGGGACTAGAGGATACGATGAGCAGTTCTTC
TRBV20-1,TRBD1,TRBJ1-5,-,CIARGQGGEGQPQHF,TGCATTGCTAGAGGACAGGGTGGAGAAGGGCAGCCCCAGCATTTT
TRBV6-1,TRBD2,TRBJ2-7,-,CASIAGATYEQYF,TGTGCCAGCATCGCGGGAGCCACCTACGAGCAGTACTTC
TRBV29-1,TRBD2,TRBJ2-6,few,CSVEGEGSANVLTF,TGCAGCGTTGAAGGGGAGGGTTCGGCCAACGTCCTGACTTTC
TRBV5-1,TRBD1,TRBJ1-1,once,CASSLADGQGHTEAFF,TGCGCCAGCAGCTTGGCCGATGGACAGGGGCACACTGAAGCTTTCTTT
TRBV30,-,TRBJ1-1,-,CAWSPQANTEAFF,TGTGCCTGGAGTCCACAAGCGAACACTGAAGCTTTCTTT
TRBV3-1,-,TRBJ2-1,-,CASSQVSSYNEQFF,TGTGCCAGCAGCCAGGTGTCCTCCTACAATGAGCAGTTCTTC
TRBV18,-,TRBJ1-4,-,CASSPTRTSGKLFF,TGTGCCAGCTCACCGACCCGAACTTCTGGAAAACTGTTTTTT
TRBV19,-,TRBJ1-2,-,CASSISALGDYGYTF,TGTGCCAGTAGTATTTCGGCCCTGGGGGACTATGGCTACACCTTC
TRBV20-1,-,TRBJ2-1,-,CSARGPDWTYEQFF,TGCAGTGCTAGAGGGCCTGACTGGACCTATGAGCAGTTCTTC